The rows below give T cell receptor beta chains drawn from one sample of a study of blood T cell repertoires in COVID-19. Clones were read by immunoSEQ multiplex PCR, and TCRdb kept only the in-frame ones, dropping some. Here the sample spans about 200,000 clones, roughly 86% being singletons. Material for sequencing was peripheral blood. The receptors were gathered from a man aged 18 to 29 with active or convalescent COVID-19. Each CDR3 is given with its conserved first and last residue. Each record gives: J gene, D gene, clone size, V gene, CDR3 DNA, CDR3 protein. The D gene is left open where the match is weak. Size tells how often a clone was seen (once, few, many) or the class of an expanded clone, and some rows leave it out.

TRBJ2-5 NA few TRBV2 TGTGCCAGCAAACTAGAAGAGACCCAGTACTTC CASKLEETQYF
TRBJ2-1 NA NA TRBV29-1 TGCAGCGTGGACCAGGGTAGGGATGAGCAGTTCTTC CSVDQGRDEQFF
TRBJ2-3 TRBD1 once TRBV27 TGTGCCAGCAGTTTTTGGGGACAGGGGTTTCTAGATACGCAGTATTTT CASSFWGQGFLDTQYF
TRBJ2-4 NA NA TRBV28 TGTGCCAGCAGTTTATCCCCGACTAGAACCATAGCCAAAAACATTCAGTACTTC CASSLSPTRTIAKNIQYF
TRBJ2-1 TRBD1 NA TRBV29-1 TGCAGCGTGGGACAGGGGGCGTACAATGAGCAGTTCTTC CSVGQGAYNEQFF
TRBJ2-1 TRBD2 NA TRBV6-2/TRBV6-3 TGTGCCAGCAGTTACGCAAACAGACTAGCGGGAGGTTTCGATGAGCAGTTCTTC CASSYANRLAGGFDEQFF
TRBJ1-1 NA NA TRBV6-2/TRBV6-3 TGTGCCAGCAGTTACTCGATACAGATCAACACTGAAGCTTTCTTT CASSYSIQINTEAFF
TRBJ1-4 NA NA TRBV27 TGTGCCAGCAGTCCCGGGGCCAGGGGAAACAACGAAAAACTGTTTTTT CASSPGARGNNEKLFF
TRBJ1-3 TRBD1 NA TRBV19 TGTGCCAGTTCCGGGACAGTCTCTGGAAACACCATATATTTT CASSGTVSGNTIYF
TRBJ2-1 TRBD2 NA TRBV5-1 TGCGCCAGCAGCTCCAAATTGGGACTAGCGTCTGTGAATGAGCAGTTCTTC CASSSKLGLASVNEQFF
TRBJ2-5 NA once TRBV15 TGTGCCACCAGCCGAGAGGTCCCCGAGGGAGAGACCCAGTACTTC CATSREVPEGETQYF
TRBJ2-1 TRBD2 NA TRBV5-4 TGTGCCAGCAGCCAGGGACTAGCGGGAGCCAATGAGCAGTTCTTC CASSQGLAGANEQFF
TRBJ1-3 NA NA TRBV5-1 TGCGCCAGCAGCTTGGGGGACGTCAGGGGCTCTGGAAACACCATATATTTT CASSLGDVRGSGNTIYF
TRBJ2-5 NA NA TRBV11-2 TGTGCCAGCAGCTTAGGTGCGGGGCCCCAAGAGACCCAGTACTTC CASSLGAGPQETQYF
TRBJ1-1 TRBD1 NA TRBV19 TGTGCCAGTAGTTCCCGGACAGGGGAAGCTTTCTTT CASSSRTGEAFF
TRBJ1-2 TRBD1 NA TRBV15 TGTGCCACCAGCAGAGCCGTTATAGGGGGCTTGGCTAACTATGGCTACACCTTC CATSRAVIGGLANYGYTF
TRBJ2-2 TRBD2 NA TRBV7-9 TGTGCCAGCAAAGAAACCCGGTTAGCGGGGGGTGGAACCGGGGAGCTGTTTTTT CASKETRLAGGGTGELFF